This entry lists 9 T cell receptor beta chains sequenced from one sample in a study of T cell repertoires in cytomegalovirus infection. TCRdb recomputed calls from the reads with MiXCR, one row per CDR3 protein. The data contain about 180,000 distinct CDR3 sequences, about a sixth of them singletons. The material sequenced was CD8+ T cells from PBMCs. These TCRs come from a human donor in good health (CMV status not recorded). Some clones in this sample may be carry-over from other donors' samples.

This clonotype came up a few times. The chain has TRBV5-5 and TRBJ2-2, with D possibly matching TRBD1 (6 bases). V was cut by 4 bases and J by 1 base, with 14 bases left in between. The CDR3 is 16 residues long. Germline V gene data show CDR1 as SGHKS and CDR2 as YYEKEE (reference sequence). The CDR3 bases are TGTGCCAGCAGCCCAGAGGACAGCTTGAACACCGGGGAGCTGTTTTTT. It is translated as CASSPEDSLNTGELFF.

The sample holds a few counts of this clonotype. The chain links TRBV7-9 to TRBJ1-6; D perhaps matches TRBD1 (6 bases). The CDR3 runs to 15 residues. V lost 5 bases and J 5 bases, leaving 13 bases between the germline ends. Per the germline V gene, CDR1 is SEHNR and CDR2 is FQNEAQ (reference sequence). CDR3 in amino acids: CASSPLTGNNSPLHF. The DNA for the CDR3 is TGTGCCAGCAGCCCTCTCACAGGGAATAATTCACCCCTCCACTTT.

The V call is TRBV7-9, the J call TRBJ2-3; D not resolved. From germline, CDR1 is SEHNR and CDR2 FQNEAQ (reference sequence). This CDR3 is 12 amino acids long. Trimming shortened V by 11 bases and J by 7 bases, and 16 bases separated the two germline ends. This chain's CDR3 is CAGVPPSNTQYF. The CDR3 DNA sequence: TGTGCCGGTGTTCCCCCCAGTAATACGCAGTATTTT.

This clonotype was detected only a few times. The rearrangement links TRBV20-1 to TRBJ2-1; D possibly corresponds to TRBD2 (7 bases). V was shortened by 0 bases and J by 3 bases, with 15 bases between the two germline ends. The CDR3 spans 16 residues. Per germline, CDR1 DFQATT and CDR2 SNEGSKA (reference sequence). CDR3 protein: CSARDSAGAVYNEQFF. CDR3 sequence (DNA): TGCAGTGCTAGAGATTCTGCGGGGGCAGTCTACAATGAGCAGTTCTTC.

In this sample, this clonotype turned up a few times. The genes are TRBV6-2 or TRBV6-3 and TRBJ1-1; 9 nucleotides line up with TRBD1. The germline V gene has CDR1 MNHEY and CDR2 SVGEGT. The trim removed 5 bases at V and 1 base at J, leaving 5 bases unmatched. The CDR3 is 15 residues long. The CDR3 bases are TGTGCCAGCAGTCGCGGGACAGGGCCGAACACTGAAGCTTTCTTT. It yields the protein CASSRGTGPNTEAFF.

This clonotype has a single count. V and J are TRBV2 and TRBJ2-7, with 8 bases identical to TRBD1. The V and J ends lost 5 bases and 5 bases, in that order; junction bases with no gene match: 8. This CDR3 has 14 residues. The V gene's germline CDR1 is SNHLY and CDR2 FYNNEI. The CDR3 DNA is TGTGCCAGCAGTCGGACAGGGAATTTCAACGAGCAGTACTTC. The encoded protein is CASSRTGNFNEQYF.

This chain links TRBV7-9 with TRBJ1-4; D call uncertain. Looked up from germline, CDR1 is SEHNR and CDR2 is FQNEAQ (reference sequence). V was clipped by 5 bases and J by 6 bases, with 16 bases between them. The CDR3 consists of 15 residues. The CDR3 protein is CASSPLDGTDEKLFF. The CDR3 DNA follows: TGTGCCAGCAGCCCCCTGGACGGAACGGATGAAAAACTGTTTTTT. Based on the CDR3 plus reference TRBV7-9 and TRBJ1-4, the full variable domain is DTGVSQNPRHKITKRGQNVTFRCDPISEHNRLYWYRQTLGQGPEFLTYFQNEAQLEKSRLLSDRFSAERPKGSFSTLEIQRTEQGDSAMYLCASSPLDGTDEKLFFGSGTQLSVL.

This clonotype was seen a handful of times. The rearrangement links TRBV5-1 to TRBJ2-3, with D possibly matching TRBD2 (7 bases). V was cut by 9 bases and J by 2 bases, with 16 bases left in between. The CDR3 contains 14 residues. Germline lookup yields CDR1 SGHRS and CDR2 YFSETQ. CDR3 sequence (DNA): TGCGCCACCCGATGGGGGGGCGACACAGATACGCAGTATTTT. This codes for CATRWGGDTDTQYF.

This chain joins TRBV4-3 and TRBJ2-2; a weak D match, TRBD2 (7 bases). Germline V lookup: CDR1 LGHNA, CDR2 YSLEER. The CDR3 is 17 amino acids. Between the trimmed V and J ends, which lost 1 base and 0 bases, there was a span of 12 bases. The CDR3 nucleotides read TGCGCCAGCAGCCAAGGGGGGGGGCCGCCGAACACCGGGGAGCTGTTTTTT. Protein: CASSQGGGPPNTGELFF.